A selection of T cell receptor beta chains follows, all from one sample in a study of cytomegalovirus exposure and HLA in healthy donors. Sequencing was performed with immunoSEQ multiplex PCR; in TCRdb, only in-frame clones are kept and a portion is missing. Of 130,000 or so clones in the sample, less than 85% are singletons; the top ten hold 2.1%. Material: PBMCs. These receptor sequences come from a woman aged 40 to 55 in good health and CMV-seropositive. CDR3s include the opening cysteine and the closing phenylalanine or tryptophan. Fields, in order: D gene, V gene, J gene, CDR3 protein. D genes are given only for firm matches.

>TRBD1|TRBV7-9|TRBJ1-2
CANNLPGGADGYTF
>-|TRBV6-5|TRBJ1-1
CAAEGGHPNTEAFF
>TRBD2|TRBV7-2|TRBJ2-1
CASILGLAGYEQFF
>TRBD2|TRBV30|TRBJ2-2
CAWSKASGGPTGELFF
>TRBD1|TRBV5-1|TRBJ1-5
CASSLDPGQGNQPQHF
>-|TRBV6-6|TRBJ1-1
CASTIGGDPNTEAFF
>-|TRBV19|TRBJ2-5
CASRGLPGGTQYF
>-|TRBV18|TRBJ1-4
CASSPKGLGNEKLFF
>-|TRBV18|TRBJ1-1
CASSSKRGTEAFF
>-|TRBV9|TRBJ1-5
CASSVGPGSNQPQHF
>TRBD2|TRBV30|TRBJ2-1
CAWSTSGRYAEQFF
>-|TRBV6-5|TRBJ1-4
CASSEADEKLFF
>-|TRBV9|TRBJ2-3
CASSVATRQGFPDTQYF
>-|TRBV7-9|TRBJ1-1
CASSHMTGNTEAFF
>-|TRBV19|TRBJ1-5
CASRPLTGSNQPQHF
>-|TRBV7-9|TRBJ1-6
CASSSTVQRVDSPLHF
>TRBD1|TRBV4-3|TRBJ2-6
CASSQAGFGTDSGANVLTF
>-|TRBV5-6|TRBJ1-1
CASSQKTEAFF
>-|TRBV6-4|TRBJ2-3
CASSDKTGSTDTQYF
>TRBD2|TRBV9|TRBJ2-1
CASSVGLTYNEQFF
>-|TRBV29-1|TRBJ2-7
CSVYGTTYEQYF
>-|TRBV6-5|TRBJ2-1
CASSYPIGVAGEQFF
>TRBD1|TRBV5-4|TRBJ1-2
CASSSDRDGYTF
>-|TRBV28|TRBJ1-5
CASSFVGARQPQHF
>TRBD2|TRBV5-1|TRBJ2-1
CASSLPNLSGFHEQFF
>TRBD1|TRBV28|TRBJ2-1
CASFETGPEQFF
>-|TRBV4-1|TRBJ1-3
CASSQVQAPGNTIYF